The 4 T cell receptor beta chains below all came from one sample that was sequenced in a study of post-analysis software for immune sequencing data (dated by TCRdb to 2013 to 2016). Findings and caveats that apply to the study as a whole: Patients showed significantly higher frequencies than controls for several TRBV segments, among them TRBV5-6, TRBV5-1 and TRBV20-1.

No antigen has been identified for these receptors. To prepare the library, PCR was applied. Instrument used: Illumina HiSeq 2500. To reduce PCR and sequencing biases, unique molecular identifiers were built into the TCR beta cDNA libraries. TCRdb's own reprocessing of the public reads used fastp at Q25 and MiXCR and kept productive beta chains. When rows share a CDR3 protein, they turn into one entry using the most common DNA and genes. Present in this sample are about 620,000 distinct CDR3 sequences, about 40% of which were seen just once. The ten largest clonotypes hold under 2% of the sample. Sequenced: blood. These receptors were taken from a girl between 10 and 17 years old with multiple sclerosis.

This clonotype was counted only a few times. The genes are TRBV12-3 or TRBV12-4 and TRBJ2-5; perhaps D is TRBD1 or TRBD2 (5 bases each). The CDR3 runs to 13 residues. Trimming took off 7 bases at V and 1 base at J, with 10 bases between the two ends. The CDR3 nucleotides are TGTGCCAGCACCCGGGACGCCCAAGAGACCCAGTACTTC. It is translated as CASTRDAQETQYF.

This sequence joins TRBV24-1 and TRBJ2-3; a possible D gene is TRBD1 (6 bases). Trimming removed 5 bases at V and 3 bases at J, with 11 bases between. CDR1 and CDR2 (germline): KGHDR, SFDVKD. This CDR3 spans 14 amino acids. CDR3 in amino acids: CATSGLRGTDTQYF. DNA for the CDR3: TGTGCCACCAGTGGACTAAGGGGGACAGATACGCAGTATTTT.

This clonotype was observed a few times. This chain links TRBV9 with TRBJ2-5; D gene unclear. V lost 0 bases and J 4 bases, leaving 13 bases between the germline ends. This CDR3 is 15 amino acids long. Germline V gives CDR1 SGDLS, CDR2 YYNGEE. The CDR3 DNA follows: TGTGCCAGCAGCGTAGCTCAGCGTGGCGGAGAGACCCAGTACTTC. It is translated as CASSVAQRGGETQYF.

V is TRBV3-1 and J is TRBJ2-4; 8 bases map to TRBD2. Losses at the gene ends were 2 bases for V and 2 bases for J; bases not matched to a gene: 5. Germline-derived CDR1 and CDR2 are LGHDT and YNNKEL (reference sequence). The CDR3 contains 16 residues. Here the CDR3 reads CASSQPAGVSKNIQYF. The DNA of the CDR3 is TGTGCCAGCAGCCAACCAGCGGGAGTGTCCAAAAACATTCAGTACTTC.